The 13 T cell receptor beta chains presented below share a single source sample, sequenced in a study of T-cell memory formation after mild COVID-19. One entry per CDR3 protein results from TCRdb running MiXCR on the 5' RACE reads. The sample has around 340,000 distinct CDR3 sequences; about 16% are singletons. Sequencing used PBMCs or a T cell subset sorted from them (not recorded which). Receptors were obtained from a man aged 18 to 30 who had mild COVID-19 (a few samples of this study predate the infection). Cell type and time point are not known.

This clonotype has more than one count but fewer than ten. The chain links TRBV4-2 to TRBJ2-3; tentatively, D is TRBD1 or TRBD2 (6 bases each). The V end was cut by 4 bases, the J end by 0 bases, with 14 bases between. This CDR3 spans 16 amino acids. Germline V gives CDR1 LGHNA, CDR2 YNFKEQ. CDR3 sequence reads: CASSRTRGASTDTQYF. CDR3 nucleotide sequence: TGTGCCAGCAGCCGAACGAGGGGGGCTAGCACAGATACGCAGTATTTT.

The chain recombines TRBV7-2 with TRBJ1-1, with D unresolved. Germline values: CDR1 SGHTA, CDR2 FQGNSA. The germline V and J ends were trimmed by 1 base and 3 bases, with 9 bases remaining between them. This CDR3 contains 14 residues. CDR3 amino acids: CASSLDRSYTEAFF. CDR3 in DNA: TGTGCCAGCAGCTTAGATAGGAGCTACACTGAAGCTTTCTTT. Using reference TRBV7-2 and TRBJ1-1 for the parts outside the CDR3, the full variable domain is GAGVSQSPSNKVTEKGKDVELRCDPISGHTALYWYRQSLGQGLEFLIYFQGNSAPDKSGLPSDRFSAERTGGSVSTLTIQRTQQEDSAVYLCASSLDRSYTEAFFGQGTRLTVV.

The chain employs TRBV6-1 and TRBJ1-2; TRBD1 matches 7 bases. The CDR3 is 12 residues long. J gave up 5 bases and V 7 bases, and 4 bases lay outside the gene matches. Germline CDR1 reads MNHNS; CDR2 reads SASEGT. The chain's CDR3 is CASNPGGYGYTF. The DNA for the CDR3 is TGTGCCAGCAATCCAGGGGGGTATGGCTACACCTTC.

Notes on this clonotype: Since a much larger clone is just one base distant, this may be a read error. The CDR3 spells CASSPPGRHTVELFF. In nucleotides, the CDR3 is TGCGCCAGCAGCCCACCGGGACGGCACACCGTGGAGCTGTTTTTT. This chain connects TRBV4-3 to TRBJ2-2; D tentatively fits TRBD1 or TRBD2 (5 bases each). Per the germline V gene, CDR1 is LGHNA and CDR2 is YSLEER. The CDR3 loop spans 15 amino acids.

The table lists this clonotype with a few counts. This chain links TRBV7-2 with TRBJ2-3, with 8 bases fitting TRBD2. The CDR3 loop spans 15 amino acids. The J segment lost 6 bases and the V segment lost 7 bases, leaving 12 bases of the junction unmatched. From germline, CDR1 is SGHTA and CDR2 FQGNSA. The CDR3 DNA reads TGTGCCAGCAAGACGACCGGGGGGGGCCGGGATACGCAGTATTTT. Its translation: CASKTTGGGRDTQYF.

J is TRBJ1-2 and V is TRBV4-3, with a tentative D call TRBD1 (5 bases). Germline V gives CDR1 LGHNA, CDR2 YSLEER. This CDR3 region has 13 residues. V lost 1 base to trimming and J lost 7 bases, with 10 bases between them. DNA of the CDR3: TGCGCCAGCAGCCAAGGCAGGGCGGGTGGCTACACCTTC. This codes for CASSQGRAGGYTF.

The sample holds a few counts of this clonotype. This sequence joins TRBV29-1 and TRBJ2-6; no firm D call. The V gene's germline CDR1 is SQVTM and CDR2 ANQGSEA. CDR3 size: 16 residues. V shed 4 bases and J shed 0 bases, with 13 bases lying between them. CDR3 amino acids: CSVGSLPDSGANVLTF. As DNA, the CDR3 is TGCAGCGTTGGAAGTCTGCCCGACTCTGGGGCCAACGTCCTGACTTTC.

This clonotype has only a few counts. The rearrangement joins TRBV2 to TRBJ2-1, with D maybe TRBD2 (6 bases). CDR3 length: 12 residues. Germline CDR1 reads SNHLY; CDR2 reads FYNNEI. Trimming took 6 bases from V and 7 from J, leaving 10 bases between them. In DNA, the CDR3 is TGTGCCAGCAGAGGCGGGGCGAATGAGCAGTTCTTC. Amino acids: CASRGGANEQFF.

The chain has TRBV5-1 and TRBJ2-7, with D possibly TRBD1 on 6 matching bases. Deletions cut 9 bases from V and 7 bases from J, with 23 bases between. This CDR3 is built from 14 residues. Germline V gives CDR1 SGHRS, CDR2 YFSETQ. CDR3 loop: CATNQPTGSREQYV. CDR3 in DNA: TGCGCCACCAACCAACCGACAGGTAGTCGTGAGCAGTACGTC.

The chain couples TRBV29-1 to TRBJ2-7, with D perhaps matching TRBD1 (6 bases). Deletions cut 3 bases from V and 2 bases from J, with 20 bases between. Germline V gene lookup returns CDR1 SQVTM and CDR2 ANQGSEA. There are 16 residues in the CDR3. CDR3 in amino acids: CSVDMRGVAGAYEQYF. The CDR3 DNA reads TGCAGCGTTGATATGAGGGGTGTCGCAGGGGCCTACGAGCAGTACTTC.

This clonotype was found a few times. The V call is TRBV11-2, the J call TRBJ2-5, with D unresolved. V lost 3 bases and J 1 base, leaving 9 bases between the germline ends. This CDR3 is built from 14 residues. Germline V gene data show CDR1 as SGHAT and CDR2 as FQNNGV. CDR3 sequence: CASSFPVAQETQYF. CDR3 coding DNA: TGTGCCAGCAGCTTTCCCGTGGCCCAAGAGACCCAGTACTTC.

The chain combines TRBV5-6 with TRBJ1-2, with a tentative D call TRBD1 (5 bases). From germline, CDR1 is SGHDT and CDR2 YYEEEE. There are 15 residues in the CDR3. V was cut by 1 base and J by 2 bases, with 12 bases left in between. In DNA, the CDR3 is TGTGCCAGCAGCTTGACGAAGGGACCAAACTATGGCTACACCTTC. Translated, it gives CASSLTKGPNYGYTF.

This clonotype turned up a few times. This rearrangement joins TRBV3-1 to TRBJ2-7, with 9 bases that match TRBD1. Trimming cost V 1 base and J 6 bases; bases outside gene matches: 10. This CDR3 has 16 residues. Germline CDR1 is LGHDT and CDR2 is YNNKEL (reference sequence). CDR3 bases: TGTGCCAGCAGCCAAGTTTGGACAGGGGCCCCGGGCGAGCAGTACTTC. Its translation: CASSQVWTGAPGEQYF.